Here is one T cell receptor (beta chain) with its context. This table comes from immunoSEQ multiplex PCR, and its TCRdb copy is limited to in-frame clones, with some not included. The sample includes 30,000 to 40,000 clones, almost 85% seen only once; the top ten take roughly 17%. This sample is drawn from a study of T cells in localized non-small cell lung cancer. Sequences were derived from peripheral blood, sampled before any cancer treatment. The sequence derives from a male donor aged 60 or older with stage III squamous cell lung carcinoma.

CDR3 coding DNA: TGTGCCAGCAGCGCGAGAGGGACTAGCGGGGGGAAAGATACGCAGTATTTT. It encodes CASSARGTSGGKDTQYF. This rearrangement joins TRBV9 to TRBJ2-3; 15 bases line up with TRBD2. This CDR3 comprises 17 residues. V dropped 3 bases and J dropped 5; count of bases not matched to a gene: 7. Germline V CDR1 and CDR2: SGDLS, YYNGEE.